The entry below describes one T cell receptor beta chain. Assay used: immunoSEQ multiplex PCR; TCRdb lists only in-frame clones, some missing. The table shows about 270,000 clones, with more than 70% occurring only once. This sample is part of a study of blood T cell repertoires in COVID-19. Study-wide background: In each case, the material was cDNA or gDNA derived from T cells, B-cell-depleted T cells, or PBMCs.

This CDR3 has 12 amino acids. Germline V gene sequence: CDR1 MNHEY, CDR2 SVGEGT. With 3 bases removed from V and 5 bases from J, the gap between germline ends came to 7 bases. This clonotype originated in a woman between 45 and 65 years old with acute or convalescent COVID-19. Sequenced sample: peripheral blood. V is TRBV6-2 or TRBV6-3 and J is TRBJ1-2; D unclear. The CDR3 region has the DNA TGTGCCAGCAGTTATGGGCAATATGGCTACACCTTC. Its translation: CASSYGQYGYTF.